This is a list of T cell receptor beta chains from one sample in a study of shared clonotypes between healthy human individuals. The assay was immunoSEQ multiplex PCR, and TCRdb's table has in-frame clones only and misses some. The repertoire holds millions of clones, with 80% to 95% as singletons. Sample: naive CD4+ T cells from PBMCs. The receptors here all came from a man aged 18 to 30 in good health. Some clones in this sample may be carry-over from other donors' samples. Each CDR3 is given with its conserved first and last residue. The D gene is left open where the match is weak. The size field is filled for only some rows; it gives once, few, many or a size class.

D: .
size: .
J: TRBJ1-4
V: TRBV15
CDR3: CATSRDEGRLGEKLFF
DNA: TGTGCCACCAGCAGAGATGAGGGCCGATTAGGCGAAAAACTGTTTTTT

D: .
size: .
J: TRBJ1-3
V: TRBV18
CDR3: CASSPVRQTSGNTIYF
DNA: TGTGCCAGCTCACCAGTGAGGCAGACCTCTGGAAACACCATATATTTT

D: .
size: .
J: TRBJ1-2
V: TRBV28
CDR3: CASSLLGKGYTF
DNA: TGTGCCAGCAGTTTATTGGGGAAGGGCTACACCTTC

D: .
size: .
J: TRBJ2-1
V: TRBV5-1
CDR3: CASSPGLQNEQFF
DNA: TGCGCCAGCAGCCCCGGATTGCAGAATGAGCAGTTCTTC

D: TRBD1
size: .
J: TRBJ1-1
V: TRBV5-1
CDR3: CASSLDRGRGTEAFF
DNA: TGCGCCAGCAGTTTGGACAGGGGCCGGGGCACTGAAGCTTTCTTT

D: TRBD1
size: .
J: TRBJ2-1
V: TRBV5-1
CDR3: CASSKGQATFYYNEQFF
DNA: TGCGCCAGCAGCAAAGGACAGGCCACGTTTTACTACAATGAGCAGTTCTTC

D: .
size: .
J: TRBJ2-7
V: TRBV27
CDR3: CASSFSQSYEQYF
DNA: TGTGCCAGCAGTTTTTCACAAAGCTACGAGCAGTACTTC

D: TRBD1
size: .
J: TRBJ1-2
V: TRBV18
CDR3: CASSPPGQGEWGYTF
DNA: TGTGCCAGCTCACCACCCGGACAGGGGGAGTGGGGCTACACCTTC

D: .
size: .
J: TRBJ2-2
V: TRBV7-2
CDR3: CASSFHRAGTGELFF
DNA: TGTGCCAGCAGCTTCCACAGGGCAGGCACCGGGGAGCTGTTTTTT

D: .
size: .
J: TRBJ2-4
V: TRBV14
CDR3: CASSQGNIQYF
DNA: TGTGCCAGCAGCCAGGGAAACATTCAGTACTTC

D: .
size: .
J: TRBJ1-1
V: TRBV5-1
CDR3: CASSLFGQRQNTEAFF
DNA: TGCGCCAGCAGCCTGTTTGGACAGAGACAAAACACTGAAGCTTTCTTT

D: .
size: .
J: TRBJ1-1
V: TRBV6-1
CDR3: CASSHLPTENTEAFF
DNA: TGTGCCAGCAGCCACCTTCCTACAGAGAACACTGAAGCTTTCTTT

D: .
size: .
J: TRBJ2-1
V: TRBV18
CDR3: CASSPGEGGVEQFF
DNA: TGTGCCAGCTCACCTGGTGAAGGGGGGGTTGAGCAGTTCTTC

D: .
size: .
J: TRBJ1-1
V: TRBV2
CDR3: CASSPLPARTREAFF
DNA: TGTGCCAGCAGTCCCCTTCCTGCACGAACGCGCGAAGCTTTCTTT

D: .
size: .
J: TRBJ1-1
V: TRBV2
CDR3: CASRPRSRGPEAFF
DNA: TGTGCCAGCAGACCCCGTTCCAGGGGCCCTGAAGCTTTCTTT

D: .
size: .
J: TRBJ2-3
V: TRBV18
CDR3: CASSPPLPSPDTQYF
DNA: TGTGCCAGCTCACCTCCCCTCCCTTCCCCAGATACGCAGTATTTT

D: .
size: once
J: TRBJ1-4
V: TRBV2
CDR3: CASRYNSDEKLFF
DNA: TGTGCCAGCAGATACAACTCCGACGAAAAACTGTTTTTT

D: TRBD2
size: .
J: TRBJ2-7
V: TRBV9
CDR3: CASSPPGLDGYEQYF
DNA: TGTGCCAGCAGCCCTCCGGGACTAGATGGCTACGAGCAGTACTTC

D: .
size: .
J: TRBJ2-7
V: TRBV25-1
CDR3: CASSIRGTYEQYF
DNA: TGTGCCAGCAGTATCCGGGGAACCTACGAGCAGTACTTC

D: .
size: .
J: TRBJ2-1
V: TRBV5-1
CDR3: CASSLVGRGNEQFF
DNA: TGCGCCAGCAGCTTGGTTGGCAGGGGAAATGAGCAGTTCTTC

D: TRBD1
size: few
J: TRBJ1-5
V: TRBV7-9
CDR3: CASSGTGRGNQPQHF
DNA: TGTGCCAGCAGCGGGACAGGGAGGGGCAATCAGCCCCAGCATTTT

D: .
size: .
J: TRBJ2-5
V: TRBV7-9
CDR3: CASSLTGRQGRETQYF
DNA: TGTGCCAGCAGCTTAACAGGGCGTCAGGGGCGAGAGACCCAGTACTTC

D: .
size: .
J: TRBJ1-1
V: TRBV6-4
CDR3: CASSDGRGTEAFF
DNA: TGTGCCAGCAGTGACGGCCGGGGCACTGAAGCTTTCTTT

D: TRBD2
size: .
J: TRBJ2-7
V: TRBV5-8
CDR3: CASSLWVTSVTYEQYF
DNA: TGTGCCAGCAGCTTGTGGGTGACTAGCGTAACCTACGAGCAGTACTTC

D: .
size: once
J: TRBJ2-5
V: TRBV7-2
CDR3: CASSLDRERTQYF
DNA: TGTGCCAGCAGCTTAGACCGGGAAAGAACCCAGTACTTC

D: .
size: .
J: TRBJ2-7
V: TRBV6-1
CDR3: CASSERRAAGGLYEQYF
DNA: TGTGCCAGCAGTGAACGTAGGGCAGCTGGGGGCCTCTACGAGCAGTACTTC

D: TRBD2
size: .
J: TRBJ2-3
V: TRBV28
CDR3: CASRQSSGRAPDTQYF
DNA: TGTGCCAGCAGGCAATCTAGCGGGAGGGCCCCAGATACGCAGTATTTT

D: .
size: .
J: TRBJ1-1
V: TRBV5-1
CDR3: CASSLGGGDTEAFF
DNA: TGCGCCAGCAGCTTGGGCGGAGGTGACACTGAAGCTTTCTTT

D: TRBD2
size: .
J: TRBJ2-7
V: TRBV2
CDR3: CASSDQREYLYF
DNA: TGTGCCAGCAGTGATCAGCGGGAGTACCTGTACTTC

D: TRBD1
size: .
J: TRBJ1-4
V: TRBV7-9
CDR3: CASSSPGTGVRGEKLFF
DNA: TGTGCCAGCAGCTCCCCCGGGACAGGGGTACGGGGCGAAAAACTGTTTTTT

D: TRBD1
size: .
J: TRBJ2-1
V: TRBV6-6
CDR3: CASRTGGARSYNEQFF
DNA: TGTGCCAGCAGGACAGGGGGTGCGAGGTCCTACAATGAGCAGTTCTTC

D: .
size: .
J: TRBJ1-1
V: TRBV15
CDR3: CATSRSLGGTEAFF
DNA: TGTGCCACCAGCAGGAGCTTGGGGGGGACTGAAGCTTTCTTT

D: .
size: .
J: TRBJ1-6
V: TRBV11-2
CDR3: CASSKTGISSYNSPLHF
DNA: TGTGCCAGCAGCAAAACCGGGATAAGCTCCTATAATTCACCCCTCCACTTT

D: .
size: once
J: TRBJ2-6
V: TRBV29-1
CDR3: CSANMGHLRGANVLTF
DNA: TGCAGCGCCAACATGGGTCACCTTCGCGGGGCCAACGTCCTGACTTTC

D: .
size: .
J: TRBJ1-5
V: TRBV6-6
CDR3: CASSSGWEPQHF
DNA: TGTGCCAGCAGTTCCGGGTGGGAGCCCCAGCATTTT

D: .
size: .
J: TRBJ2-1
V: TRBV5-4
CDR3: CASSSRANYEQFF
DNA: TGTGCCAGCAGCTCGCGAGCGAACTATGAGCAGTTCTTC

D: TRBD1
size: few
J: TRBJ1-2
V: TRBV27
CDR3: CASSSPQGANYGYTF
DNA: TGTGCCAGCAGTTCTCCGCAGGGGGCGAACTATGGCTACACCTTC

D: .
size: few
J: TRBJ1-1
V: TRBV11-2
CDR3: CASSSTESAFF
DNA: TGTGCCAGCAGCTCTACAGAGAGTGCTTTCTTT

D: TRBD2
size: .
J: TRBJ2-2
V: TRBV27
CDR3: CASSPRLASLVTGELFF
DNA: TGTGCCAGCAGTCCGCGACTAGCGAGTTTAGTGACCGGGGAGCTGTTTTTT

D: TRBD2
size: .
J: TRBJ2-1
V: TRBV9
CDR3: CASSVGTSGYNEQFF
DNA: TGTGCCAGCAGCGTAGGAACTAGCGGATACAATGAGCAGTTCTTC

D: .
size: .
J: TRBJ1-2
V: TRBV28
CDR3: CASRDSSGHYGYTF
DNA: TGTGCCAGCAGAGACAGTTCCGGACACTATGGCTACACCTTC

D: TRBD1
size: .
J: TRBJ2-7
V: TRBV7-9
CDR3: CASSSGGAAYEQYF
DNA: TGTGCCAGCAGCTCAGGGGGCGCTGCCTACGAGCAGTACTTC

D: .
size: .
J: TRBJ2-6
V: TRBV30
CDR3: CAWRVFGANVLTF
DNA: TGTGCCTGGAGGGTCTTTGGGGCCAACGTCCTGACTTTC

D: TRBD1
size: .
J: TRBJ1-4
V: TRBV7-6
CDR3: CASSPGQGGKKFF
DNA: TGTGCCAGCAGCCCGGGCCAGGGGGGGAAAAAGTTTTTT

D: TRBD2
size: .
J: TRBJ2-1
V: TRBV11-2
CDR3: CASSWTSGMLGYNEQFF
DNA: TGTGCCAGCAGCTGGACTAGCGGGATGTTGGGCTACAATGAGCAGTTCTTC

D: .
size: .
J: TRBJ1-3
V: TRBV6-1
CDR3: CASSEGGGGGNTIYF
DNA: TGTGCCAGCAGTGAAGGCGGAGGGGGTGGAAACACCATATATTTT

D: .
size: .
J: TRBJ2-7
V: TRBV6-1
CDR3: CASRVGADHFYEQYF
DNA: TGTGCCAGCAGGGTAGGGGCAGATCATTTCTACGAGCAGTACTTC

D: TRBD2
size: once
J: TRBJ2-3
V: TRBV7-9
CDR3: CASSQTSGRPTSTDTQYF
DNA: TGTGCCAGCAGCCAAACTAGCGGGAGACCAACTAGCACAGATACGCAGTATTTT

D: .
size: .
J: TRBJ2-3
V: TRBV2
CDR3: CASSVDTPRTDTQYF
DNA: TGTGCCAGCAGTGTGGACACCCCACGCACAGATACGCAGTATTTT

D: .
size: .
J: TRBJ2-2
V: TRBV13
CDR3: CASSFHLGELFF
DNA: TGTGCCAGCAGCTTCCACTTGGGGGAGCTGTTTTTT

D: .
size: .
J: TRBJ1-2
V: TRBV28
CDR3: CVSRPLGPSVGYTF
DNA: TGTGTCAGCAGACCCCTGGGGCCCTCGGTAGGCTACACCTTC

D: .
size: .
J: TRBJ2-1
V: TRBV28
CDR3: CASSLTQGARKREGLYNEQFF
DNA: TGTGCCAGCAGTTTGACACAGGGGGCGCGAAAGCGGGAGGGCCTTTACAATGAGCAGTTCTTC

D: TRBD2
size: .
J: TRBJ2-7
V: TRBV7-2
CDR3: CASSLALAASYEQYF
DNA: TGTGCCAGCAGCTTAGCACTAGCGGCCTCCTACGAGCAGTACTTC

D: .
size: few
J: TRBJ2-1
V: TRBV21-1
CDR3: CASNTRRGSSYNEQFF
DNA: TGTGCCAGCAACACACGGCGTGGGAGCTCCTACAATGAGCAGTTCTTC

D: .
size: .
J: TRBJ2-2
V: TRBV18
CDR3: CASSPPNRLTGELFF
DNA: TGTGCCAGCTCACCACCAAACAGACTCACCGGGGAGCTGTTTTTT